The sequence of this T cell receptor beta chain was determined in a study of blood T cell repertoires in COVID-19. How the authors handled the data: Counts of nucleated cells, estimated from reference gene primer amplification, were obtained. The method was immunoSEQ multiplex PCR; TCRdb's version includes in-frame clones alone and lacks a portion of them. For V, J and clone size, that table is used; D and trimming come from the DNA. The sample yields approximately 120,000 clones, around three quarters seen once. CDR1 is LNHNV, CDR2 YYDKDF, per germline (reference sequence). The ends were cut back, 5 bases at V and 0 bases at J, with 11 bases in the middle. The CDR3 spans 16 residues.

The rearrangement uses TRBV15 and TRBJ1-6; no clear D gene. The sequenced sample consisted of peripheral blood. This clonotype was sampled from a man in his forties with active or convalescent COVID-19. CDR3 DNA: TGTGCCACCAGCGGGGAGGAAGGCTCCTATAATTCACCCCTCCACTTT. Protein sequence: CATSGEEGSYNSPLHF.